This T cell receptor (beta chain) was identified in a study of control samples from healthy donors and cancer patients. Clones were read by immunoSEQ multiplex PCR, and TCRdb kept only the in-frame ones, dropping some. The sample carries 100,000 to 150,000 clones, around 92% recorded once. With 5 bases clipped from V and 4 bases from J, the junction kept 13 bases outside the gene matches. Germline assignment: CDR1 SEHNR and CDR2 FQNEAQ (reference sequence). The CDR3 extends over 18 amino acids. The V call is TRBV7-9, the J call TRBJ2-3, with 12 positions matching TRBD1. The sequence was collected from an elderly man with head and neck cancer. What was sequenced was PBMCs. Written as DNA, the CDR3 is TGTGCCAGCAGCGGATCCGGGACAGGGGGCGGGGTCCCAGATACGCAGTATTTT. It is translated as CASSGSGTGGGVPDTQYF.